The 25 T cell receptor beta chains reported below all come from one sample, sequenced in a study of blood T cells in healthy people across ages (dated by TCRdb to the mid-2010s). Library preparation employed 5' RACE. The instrument was an Illumina HiSeq 2500. The second PCR ran for about 6 to 12 cycles and used a J-beta primer mix along with a sample-barcoded 5' primer. The public reads were run again by TCRdb, first through fastp at Q25 and then through MiXCR, and only productive beta chains were kept. One record per CDR3 amino acid sequence lists the most common genes and DNA. Within this sample are just under 900,000 distinct CDR3 sequences, with 29% of them counted one time only. The ten largest clonotypes hold around 16% of the sample. Sequenced sample: blood. The origin of the receptors is a woman aged 80 or older in good health.

The rearrangement joins TRBV6-2 or TRBV6-3 to TRBJ2-2; D not resolved. The CDR3 length is 13 residues. Trimming stripped 5 bases from V and 10 bases from J, with 14 bases between. Germline V gene data show CDR1 as MNHEY and CDR2 as SVGEGT. This chain's CDR3 is CASSSLTSKELFF. CDR3 sequence (DNA): TGTGCCAGCAGTAGCCTGACTTCAAAGGAGCTGTTTTTT.

V gene TRBV29-1 combines with J gene TRBJ1-2; 9 positions match TRBD1. The CDR3 is 15 residues long. V dropped 4 bases and J dropped 5; count of bases not matched to a gene: 11. The V gene's germline CDR1 is SQVTM and CDR2 ANQGSEA. The CDR3 loop is CSVGVGQGYEYGYTF. The CDR3 DNA is TGCAGCGTTGGAGTGGGACAGGGATATGAGTATGGCTACACCTTC.

In its sample, this clonotype was seen many times. Written as DNA, the CDR3 is TGTGCCAGCAGCCAACGGCCTGGGGCTGGGGTCTACGAGCAGTACTTC. Translating it yields CASSQRPGAGVYEQYF. The genes are TRBV28 and TRBJ2-7, with D possibly TRBD1 on 5 matching bases. The germline V gene has CDR1 MDHEN and CDR2 SYDVKM. This CDR3 region has 16 residues. Trimming left V 6 bases short and J 3 bases short, with 21 bases between.

The gene calls are TRBV20-1 and TRBJ1-2; 7 bases agree with TRBD1. Germline V CDR1 and CDR2: DFQATT, SNEGSKA (reference sequence). J was trimmed by 8 bases and V by 5 bases; bases with no gene match: 14. This CDR3 comprises 14 residues. The CDR3, as DNA: TGCAGTGCTTGCACCTCCCGGGACAGCTACGGCTACACCTTC. This sequence encodes CSACTSRDSYGYTF.

This clonotype was counted ten times or more. V and J are TRBV6-6 and TRBJ1-2, with TRBD1 as a possible D gene (5 bases). This CDR3 is built from 15 residues. Between the trimmed V and J ends, which lost 0 bases and 3 bases, there was a span of 11 bases. The V gene's germline CDR1 is MNHNY and CDR2 SVGAGI (reference sequence). DNA for the CDR3: TGTGCCAGCAGTTACTCTGGCAGGGCGGACTATGGCTACACCTTC. Translated: CASSYSGRADYGYTF.

This clonotype was observed a single time. Here the CDR3 omits its conserved ending phenylalanine or tryptophan, so a read error is the likely source. This chain connects TRBV20-1 to TRBJ2-3; the D gene is possibly TRBD2 (6 bases). CDR3 length: 16 residues. The germline V gene encodes CDR1 DFQATT and CDR2 SNEGSKA (reference sequence). In DNA, the CDR3 is TGCAGTGCTAGAGATCTTCCGGAGGGCCCCGCAGATATGCAGTATCTT. The encoded protein is CSARDLPEGPADMQYL.

This clonotype was seen repeatedly, ten times or more. V is TRBV7-2 and J is TRBJ2-3, with TRBD2 matching 10 bases. The V gene end was trimmed by 1 base and the J gene end by 3 bases; junction bases not matched to a gene: 4. CDR1 is SGHTA, CDR2 FQGNSA, per germline. This CDR3 is built from 16 residues. The CDR3 is CASSLGPAGGTDTQYF. In DNA form, the CDR3 reads TGTGCCAGCAGCTTAGGGCCAGCGGGGGGGACAGATACGCAGTATTTT. Based on the CDR3 plus reference TRBV7-2 and TRBJ2-3, the full variable domain is GAGVSQSPSNKVTEKGKDVELRCDPISGHTALYWYRQSLGQGLEFLIYFQGNSAPDKSGLPSDRFSAERTGGSVSTLTIQRTQQEDSAVYLCASSLGPAGGTDTQYFGPGTRLTVL.

This clonotype was counted many times. This sequence joins TRBV20-1 and TRBJ2-3; D perhaps matches TRBD1 (6 bases). In germline, CDR1 is DFQATT, CDR2 SNEGSKA (reference sequence). The CDR3 spans 13 residues. The CDR3 here is CSFRGRSTDTQYF. CDR3 DNA sequence: TGCAGCTTCAGGGGTCGGAGCACAGATACGCAGTATTTT.

This clonotype has a count of ten or more. The rearrangement uses TRBV7-8 and TRBJ2-7, with D possibly being TRBD1 (6 bases). Germline-derived CDR1 and CDR2 are SGHVS and FQNEAQ. V gave up 1 base and J gave up 0 bases, with 13 bases separating them. This CDR3 is 16 amino acids long. The CDR3 here is CASSLVSGASSYEQYF. DNA of the CDR3: TGTGCCAGCAGCTTAGTTTCAGGGGCTAGCTCCTACGAGCAGTACTTC.

This clonotype was counted a few times. This sequence joins TRBV7-8 and TRBJ1-2; perhaps TRBD1 as D (6 bases). Trimming took 1 base from V and 5 from J, leaving 20 bases between them. The germline V gene has CDR1 SGHVS and CDR2 FQNEAQ. The CDR3 covers 17 residues. The CDR3 is CASSLVAGDTTKYGYTF. CDR3 sequence (DNA): TGTGCCAGCAGCTTAGTTGCAGGGGACACGACCAAGTATGGCTACACCTTC.

This clonotype was counted at least ten times. The J gene is TRBJ2-1, the V gene TRBV18, with 13 bases lining up with TRBD2. The ends lost 2 bases at V and 7 bases at J; junction bases unmatched: 5. There are 16 residues in the CDR3. Germline V gene data show CDR1 as KGHSH and CDR2 as LQKENI. This CDR3 is CASSPWTSGGRNEQFF. As DNA, the CDR3 is TGTGCCAGCTCACCATGGACTAGCGGGGGTAGGAATGAGCAGTTCTTC.

This clonotype was seen ten or more times. The rearrangement links TRBV7-2 to TRBJ2-3; D not resolved. V was clipped by 2 bases and J by 4 bases, with 10 bases between them. Germline V gene data show CDR1 as SGHTA and CDR2 as FQGNSA. The CDR3 is 14 residues long. CDR3 amino acids: CASSLTDVSDTQYF. The CDR3 DNA is TGTGCCAGCAGCTTAACGGATGTATCAGATACGCAGTATTTT. Looking up the rest from reference TRBV7-2 and TRBJ2-3 gives the full variable domain: GAGVSQSPSNKVTEKGKDVELRCDPISGHTALYWYRQSLGQGLEFLIYFQGNSAPDKSGLPSDRFSAERTGGSVSTLTIQRTQQEDSAVYLCASSLTDVSDTQYFGPGTRLTVL.

A word on this clonotype: This may arise from a read error, as a much more abundant clone is one base away. The chain couples TRBV4-3 to TRBJ2-3; possible D gene TRBD2, 5 bases. The CDR3 runs 16 residues. Germline V gene data show CDR1 as LGHNA and CDR2 as YSLEER. For the CDR3, the DNA is TGCGCCAGCAGCCTCCGCCGAGGGTTATCGGCAGATGCGCAGTATTTT. This translates into CASSLRRGLSADAQYF.

The rearrangement uses TRBV20-1 and TRBJ1-2; D is unresolved. Trimming removed 0 bases from V and 3 bases from J, with 8 bases in between. This CDR3 has 13 residues. Germline CDR1 and CDR2: DFQATT and SNEGSKA (reference sequence). CDR3 nucleotides: TGCAGTGCTAGAGATGAACGGGACTATGGCTACACCTTC. Encoded protein: CSARDERDYGYTF.

This clonotype was recorded at least ten times. V gene TRBV7-2 combines with J gene TRBJ1-2; maybe TRBD1 (5 bases). V lost 0 bases and J 7 bases, leaving 6 bases between the germline ends. CDR1 is SGHTA and CDR2 is FQGNSA in the germline V gene. The CDR3 contains 12 residues. CDR3 sequence: CASSLARVGYTF. In DNA form, the CDR3 reads TGTGCCAGCAGCTTAGCCAGGGTTGGCTACACCTTC.

On this clonotype itself: This may be a read error, as it is one base from a much larger clone. The rearrangement uses TRBV4-3 and TRBJ2-5; D uncertain. Trimming stripped 0 bases from V and 11 bases from J, with 16 bases between. This CDR3 comprises 14 residues. Germline CDR1 LGHNA, CDR2 YSLEER. The CDR3 DNA reads as TGCGCCAGCAGCCAAGATCTTGGCTACAATGAGCAGTACTTC. As protein: CASSQDLGYNEQYF.

This chain uses TRBV19 with TRBJ2-7, with 10 nucleotides matching TRBD1. Germline lookup yields CDR1 LNHDA and CDR2 SQIVND (reference sequence). With 6 bases clipped from V and 6 bases from J, the junction kept 8 bases outside the gene matches. This CDR3 region has 14 residues. The CDR3 sequence: CASRRGTGDGEQYF. For the CDR3, the DNA is TGTGCCAGTAGACGGGGGACAGGGGACGGCGAGCAGTACTTC.

Comments on this clonotype: Just one base apart from a much larger clone, this may be a read error. The chain has TRBV7-2 and TRBJ2-5; D possibly uses TRBD1 or TRBD2 (5 bases each). V was clipped by 1 base and J by 13 bases, with 16 bases between them. The CDR3 is 13 amino acids. The germline CDR1 and CDR2 sequences are SGHTA and FQGNSA. The DNA for the CDR3 is TGTGCCAGCAGCTTAGAAGTTAGGGACGGCCGGTACTTC. Translation gives CASSLEVRDGRYF.

This clonotype was counted once. A single base separates this from a much larger clone, so it may be a read error. The chain has TRBV6-2 or TRBV6-3 and TRBJ1-2, with D maybe TRBD1 (5 bases). Germline V lookup: CDR1 MNHEY, CDR2 SVGEGT. The CDR3 length is 15 residues. The V end lost 5 bases, the J end lost 4 bases, and 17 bases lay between the germline ends. CDR3 amino acids: CASSGNRSPLYGYTF. CDR3 DNA: TGTGCCAGCAGTGGTAACAGGAGCCCACTCTATGGCTACACCTTC.

This clonotype was recorded many times. J is TRBJ2-7 and V is TRBV7-2, with 9 bases fitting TRBD2. Per the germline V gene, CDR1 is SGHTA and CDR2 is FQGNSA. J was trimmed by 5 bases and V by 3 bases; bases with no gene match: 14. The CDR3 runs 17 residues. The CDR3 region has the DNA TGTGCCAGCAGCTTGCCCCCCGGAGCGGGGGGCCGCAACGAGCAGTACTTC. This codes for CASSLPPGAGGRNEQYF.

This clonotype has only a few counts. V and J are TRBV5-1 and TRBJ1-2, with TRBD1 identical over 7 bases. The germline V gene encodes CDR1 SGHRS and CDR2 YFSETQ. After removal of 4 bases from V and 7 bases from J, the junction contained 7 bases not matched to a gene. This CDR3 comprises 13 residues. CDR3 nucleotide sequence: TGCGCCAGCAGCGGGGGGACAGTCGTTGGCTACACCTTC. It codes for CASSGGTVVGYTF.

On this clonotype itself: An end of the junction differs from the germline gene, which may be a read error. The chain couples TRBV20-1 to TRBJ2-5, with 16 bases aligning to TRBD2. The CDR3 loop spans 21 amino acids. In germline, CDR1 is DFQATT, CDR2 SNEGSKA (reference sequence). For the CDR3, the DNA is TGCGGTGCGACAGGACGAAGGGGACTAGCGGGGGGGCCTGTTATAGCAGAGACCCAGTACTTC. Residues: CGATGRRGLAGGPVIAETQYF.

In this sample, this clonotype turned up a few times. This could be a read error, since a much larger clone is one nucleotide away. The chain carries TRBV7-6 and TRBJ2-1; D might be TRBD2 (6 bases). The CDR3 extends over 15 amino acids. Germline CDR1 and CDR2: SGHVS and FNYEAQ. Here the CDR3 DNA reads TGTGCCAGCAGCTTAGAACCGACTAGTCGGAATGGGCAGTTCTTC. As protein: CASSLEPTSRNGQFF. The whole variable domain, filled in from reference TRBV7-6 and TRBJ2-1, reads GAGVSQSPRYKVTKRGQDVALRCDPISGHVSLYWYRQALGQGPEFLTYFNYEAQQDKSGLPNDRFSAERPEGSISTLTIQRTEQRDSAMYRCASSLEPTSRNGQFFGPGTRLTVL.

This clonotype has at least ten counts. The rearrangement uses TRBV29-1 and TRBJ1-4; 10 nucleotides align to TRBD1. This CDR3 region has 13 residues. Trimming cost V 3 bases and J 8 bases; bases outside gene matches: 3. Germline lookup yields CDR1 SQVTM and CDR2 ANQGSEA. The DNA for the CDR3 is TGCAGCGTTGAGGACAGGGGGGAGGAAAAACTGTTTTTT. It is translated as CSVEDRGEEKLFF.

The chain combines TRBV29-1 with TRBJ2-3, with D maybe TRBD2 (5 bases). The CDR3 runs to 14 residues. Germline V gives CDR1 SQVTM, CDR2 ANQGSEA. The V end was cut by 3 bases, the J end by 4 bases, with 14 bases between. The CDR3 DNA sequence: TGCAGCGTTGAGGGCGGAAGCGGATCAGATACGCAGTATTTT. This codes for CSVEGGSGSDTQYF.